This TCR beta chain is from a study of T cell responses to AZD1222 COVID-19 vaccine. Germline CDR1 LNHDA, CDR2 SQIVND (reference sequence). The CDR3 is 13 residues long. The V end lost 5 bases, the J end lost 9 bases, and 11 bases lay between the germline ends. Study-wide results and limits: Donors in the cohort were predominantly white British and more often female, and clonal diversity was possibly underestimated. The study identified only six AZD1222 recipients as seropositive at baseline. Repertoire sampling was restricted to post-peak T cell response timepoints. Spike-spanning, vaccine-associated CD4 TCRs were dominant at 160-218 and 743-854.

TCRdb's table, derived via immunoSEQ multiplex PCR, lists solely in-frame clones and lacks some. The sample lists 77,000 or so clones, around 91% seen once, with roughly 31% in the top ten. Note on this clone: The antigen remains unidentified.

This sequence originates from an adult in good health. The chain is built from TRBV19 and TRBJ1-6, with D unresolved. Here the sequenced sample was peripheral blood, taken on day 0 of AZD1222 vaccination. The CDR3 loop reads CASSQTSSSPLHF. The CDR3 DNA reads as TGTGCCAGTAGTCAGACATCCTCTTCACCCCTCCACTTT.